Sequencing of this TCR beta chain was carried out in a study of blood T cell repertoires in COVID-19. Background on the study: Material from acute and convalescent COVID-19 was sourced from the United States, Italy and Spain. T cells, B-cell-depleted T cells, or PBMCs provided the cDNA or gDNA that served as material.

Recruited during active infection, patients (from Seattle) were subsequently followed longitudinally. V trimming: 4 bases; J trimming: 8 bases; junction bases outside the gene matches: 7. The CDR3 runs 16 residues. CDR1 is MNHEY and CDR2 is SVGAGI in the germline V gene. Original analysis: Amplification from reference gene primers served as the basis for estimated nucleated cell counts. Generated by immunoSEQ multiplex PCR, the TCRdb table keeps only in-frame clones and is missing some. From that table come the V and J calls and clone size; the DNA was used to work out D and trimming. The sample lists approximately 210,000 clones, about 85% occurring once.

J is TRBJ2-1 and V is TRBV6-5; 14 nucleotides line up with TRBD2. The sample taken for sequencing was peripheral blood. The clonotype comes from a woman aged 80 or over with COVID-19, enrolled during active disease. CDR3 sequence (DNA): TGTGCCAGCAGTTTACGGACTAGCGGGGGGCTCCATGAGCAGTTCTTC. This codes for CASSLRTSGGLHEQFF.